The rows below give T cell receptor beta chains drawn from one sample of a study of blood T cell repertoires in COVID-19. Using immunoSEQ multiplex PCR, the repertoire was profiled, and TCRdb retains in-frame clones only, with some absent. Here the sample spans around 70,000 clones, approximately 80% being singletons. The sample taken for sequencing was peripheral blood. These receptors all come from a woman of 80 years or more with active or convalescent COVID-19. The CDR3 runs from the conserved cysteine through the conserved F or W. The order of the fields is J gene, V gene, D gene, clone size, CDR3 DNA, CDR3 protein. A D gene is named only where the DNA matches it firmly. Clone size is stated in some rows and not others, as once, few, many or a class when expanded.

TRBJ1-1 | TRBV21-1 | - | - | TGTGCCAGCAGCAACGGAGACAGGGGGAGTTTAGAGAACACTGAAGCTTTCTTT | CASSNGDRGSLENTEAFF
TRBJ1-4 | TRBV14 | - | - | TGTGCCAGCAGCCAAGCCTATTCAACTAATGAAAAACTGTTTTTT | CASSQAYSTNEKLFF
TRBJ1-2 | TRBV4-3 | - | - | TGCGCCAGCAGCCAAGAGTTTAGGACAGTCAAAAACTATGGCTACACCTTC | CASSQEFRTVKNYGYTF
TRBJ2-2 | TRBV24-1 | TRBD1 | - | TGTGCCACCAGTGAGGCGACAGGGGTAACCGGGGAGCTGTTTTTT | CATSEATGVTGELFF
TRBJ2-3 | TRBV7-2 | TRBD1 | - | TGTGCCAGCAGCTCCGGGACAGAGCCGGCAGATACGCAGTATTTT | CASSSGTEPADTQYF
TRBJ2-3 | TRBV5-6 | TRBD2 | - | TGTGCCAGCAGCTTCCTAGCGGGAGCAACAGATACGCAGTATTTT | CASSFLAGATDTQYF
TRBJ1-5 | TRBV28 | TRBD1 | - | TGTGCCAGCAGGGGGACAGGGTTAACCTTTTATAGCAATCAGCCCCAGCATTTT | CASRGTGLTFYSNQPQHF
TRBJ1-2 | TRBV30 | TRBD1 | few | TGTGCCTGGAGTGTTCAGGGGGCAAGGTTACGTGGCTACACCTTC | CAWSVQGARLRGYTF
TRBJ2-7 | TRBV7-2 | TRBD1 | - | TGTGCCAGCAGCCCCGCCGGGACAGGGGCCTACGAGCAGTACTTC | CASSPAGTGAYEQYF
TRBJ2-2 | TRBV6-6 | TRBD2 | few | TGTGCCAGCAGAAGCGGGAGACCCCCTTCGGCCGGGGAGCTGTTTTTT | CASRSGRPPSAGELFF
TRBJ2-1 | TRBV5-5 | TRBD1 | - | TGTGCCAGCAGCTCCGAAGGACAGGAAGCGTTCTTC | CASSSEGQEAFF
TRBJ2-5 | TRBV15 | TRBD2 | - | TGTGCCACCAGCAGAGCACTAGCGGGAGGGGAGACCCAGTACTTC | CATSRALAGGETQYF
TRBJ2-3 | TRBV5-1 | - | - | TGCGCCAGCAGCTTTAGGCAGGGTGAGGATACGCAGTATTTT | CASSFRQGEDTQYF
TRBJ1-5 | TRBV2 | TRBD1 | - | TGTGCCAGCAATGCAGGGGGCTGGCAGCCCCAGCATTTT | CASNAGGWQPQHF